The 12 T cell receptor beta chains reported below all come from one sample, sequenced in a study of T cell responses to AZD1222 COVID-19 vaccine. TCRdb's copy holds only in-frame clones and misses some; the assay was immunoSEQ multiplex PCR. The sample has fewer than 150,000 clones; 80% to 90% are singletons. The sample here was peripheral blood, taken 28 days after the second AZD1222 dose. The receptors shown here come from an adult who received the AZD1222 COVID-19 vaccine.

This clone was seen once. This rearrangement joins TRBV5-1 to TRBJ1-1, with D perhaps TRBD1 (6 bases). Trimming shortened V by 4 bases and J by 11 bases, and 12 bases separated the two germline ends. This CDR3 contains 11 residues. Per germline, CDR1 SGHRS and CDR2 YFSETQ. The CDR3 sequence is CASSAGTSAFF. The CDR3 DNA reads TGCGCCAGCAGCGCGGGGACAAGTGCTTTCTTT. Full variable domain (outside the CDR3, taken from reference TRBV5-1 and TRBJ1-1): KAGVTQTPRYLIKTRGQQVTLSCSPISGHRSVSWYQQTPGQGLQFLFEYFSETQRNKGNFPGRFSGRQFSNSRSEMNVSTLELGDSALYLCASSAGTSAFFGQGTRLTVV.

The gene calls are TRBV11-2 and TRBJ2-7; D unclear. The V end was cut by 6 bases, the J end by 4 bases, with 13 bases between. The CDR3 runs to 13 residues. Germline V gene lookup returns CDR1 SGHAT and CDR2 FQNNGV. CDR3 protein: CASRSRNPYEQYF. Here the CDR3 DNA reads TGTGCCAGCAGATCAAGAAACCCGTACGAGCAGTACTTC.

The chain joins TRBV6-6 to TRBJ1-5, with D perhaps TRBD1 (5 bases). This CDR3 contains 12 residues. V was pared by 6 bases and J by 6 bases, with 9 bases between. CDR1 is MNHNY, CDR2 SVGAGI, per germline (reference sequence). For the CDR3, the DNA is TGTGCCAGCAGGGGGGAGGGTCAGCCCCAGCATTTT. Its protein product is CASRGEGQPQHF.

The chain joins TRBV2 to TRBJ1-2, with D perhaps matching TRBD1 (6 bases). CDR1 is SNHLY and CDR2 is FYNNEI in the germline V gene. V was trimmed by 6 bases and J by 3 bases, leaving 20 bases between them. The CDR3 is 16 residues long. CDR3 protein: CASRTLNRVKYYGYTF. CDR3 in DNA: TGTGCCAGCAGGACCCTGAACAGGGTTAAGTACTATGGCTACACCTTC. Using reference TRBV2 and TRBJ1-2 for the parts outside the CDR3, the full variable domain is EPEVTQTPSHQVTQMGQEVILRCVPISNHLYFYWYRQILGQKVEFLVSFYNNEISEKSEIFDDQFSVERPDGSNFTLKIRSTKLEDSAMYFCASRTLNRVKYYGYTFGSGTRLTVV.

The CDR3: CASSLQGVTTEAFF. CDR3 DNA sequence: TGTGCCAGCAGCTTACAGGGGGTTACCACTGAAGCTTTCTTT. The chain combines TRBV7-9 with TRBJ1-1; 7 nucleotides match TRBD1. CDR1 and CDR2 from the germline V gene are SEHNR and FQNEAQ (reference sequence). The CDR3 runs to 14 residues. V lost 2 bases, J lost 4 bases, and 4 bases stayed unmatched.

The chain joins TRBV27 to TRBJ1-5, with D maybe TRBD1 (5 bases). Trimming pared 6 bases from V and 7 bases from J, leaving 16 bases between. Per germline, CDR1 MNHEY and CDR2 SMNVEV (reference sequence). This CDR3 is built from 14 residues. The CDR3: CASSPGTAAQPQHF. The CDR3 nucleotides are TGTGCCAGCAGCCCGGGGACCGCTGCCCAGCCCCAGCATTTT.

Only a few counts were recorded for this clone. The sample has other DNA sequences that encode this CDR3 too. This chain uses TRBV9 with TRBJ1-1; unclear D gene. The CDR3 loop spans 14 amino acids. Germline V gene data show CDR1 as SGDLS and CDR2 as YYNGEE. Trimming removed 2 bases from V and 1 base from J, with 9 bases in between. CDR3 region: CASSVAGQNTEAFF. The CDR3 nucleotides are TGTGCCAGCAGCGTCGCTGGGCAGAACACTGAAGCTTTCTTT.

This clone was detected once. The gene calls are TRBV9 and TRBJ2-2; 7 nucleotides match TRBD2. With V trimmed by 3 bases and J by 5 bases, 13 bases remained unmatched. Germline V CDR1 and CDR2: SGDLS, YYNGEE. This CDR3 has 17 residues. The CDR3 region is CASSARPGGGRTGELFF. CDR3 sequence (DNA): TGTGCCAGCAGCGCCCGGCCTGGCGGGGGACGGACCGGGGAGCTGTTTTTT. The variable domain in full, with the rest retrieved from reference TRBV9 and TRBJ2-2, is DSGVTQTPKHLITATGQRVTLRCSPRSGDLSVYWYQQSLDQGLQFLIQYYNGEERAKGNILERFSAQQFPDLHSELNLSSLELGDSALYFCASSARPGGGRTGELFFGEGSRLTVL.

V gene TRBV6-5 combines with J gene TRBJ2-2; D remains ambiguous. The CDR3 totals 13 residues. The V gene lost 7 bases and the J gene lost 0 bases, with 6 bases spanning the gap. The germline V gene encodes CDR1 MNHEY and CDR2 SVGAGI. CDR3 coding DNA: TGTGCCAGCACCCACCCGAACACCGGGGAGCTGTTTTTT. Translating it yields CASTHPNTGELFF.

The chain uses TRBV18 and TRBJ2-5; D is possibly TRBD1 or TRBD2 (5 bases each). CDR3 length: 15 amino acids. In germline, CDR1 is KGHSH, CDR2 LQKENI. Trimming removed 2 bases at V and 2 bases at J, with 12 bases between. The CDR3 DNA reads as TGTGCCAGCTCACCAGGGACGGGGCTTCAAGAGACCCAGTACTTC. Translated: CASSPGTGLQETQYF.

The V call is TRBV5-1, the J call TRBJ1-2; TRBD1 is a possible D gene (5 bases). Trimming removed 7 bases from V and 6 bases from J, with 16 bases in between. CDR1 is SGHRS and CDR2 is YFSETQ in the germline V gene. The CDR3 has 13 amino acids. The CDR3 sequence: CASAPGGSNGYTF. CDR3 bases: TGCGCCAGCGCCCCCGGGGGTAGTAATGGCTACACCTTC.

The rearrangement joins TRBV7-8 to TRBJ2-1; maybe TRBD1 (5 bases). CDR1 is SGHVS, CDR2 FQNEAQ, per germline. V lost 5 bases, J lost 5 bases, and 19 bases lay in between. This CDR3 is built from 16 residues. Here the CDR3 reads CASSHLGPVKDNEQFF. The CDR3 region has the DNA TGTGCCAGCAGCCATCTGGGGCCCGTGAAAGACAATGAGCAGTTCTTC. Filled out from reference TRBV7-8 and TRBJ2-1, the complete variable domain reads GAGVSQSPRYKVAKRGQDVALRCDPISGHVSLFWYQQALGQGPEFLTYFQNEAQLDKSGLPSDRFFAERPEGSVSTLKIQRTQQEDSAVYLCASSHLGPVKDNEQFFGPGTRLTVL.